Each of the 2 T cell receptor beta chains below was sequenced from the same sample in a study of blood T cells in healthy people across ages. Using a J-beta primer mix together with a sample-barcoded 5' primer, a second PCR was run for roughly 6 to 12 cycles. TCRdb analysed the 5' RACE reads with MiXCR anew, one entry per CDR3 protein. The sample comprises roughly 640,000 distinct CDR3 sequences, about 30% of which are singletons, and around 16% rests with the top ten. Sequencing input: blood. These TCRs come from a woman over 75 in good health.

This chain links TRBV7-2 with TRBJ2-5; D ambiguous. CDR1 is SGHTA, CDR2 FQGNSA, per germline. Trimming pared 5 bases from V and 9 bases from J, leaving 13 bases between. This CDR3 is 12 amino acids long. The CDR3 DNA sequence: TGTGCCAGCAGCATAGGGTCCGAGGCCCAGTACTTC. This codes for CASSIGSEAQYF.

The rearrangement links TRBV7-9 to TRBJ1-6; unclear D gene. V was pared by 5 bases and J by 9 bases, with 14 bases between. Germline lookup yields CDR1 SEHNR and CDR2 FQNEAQ (reference sequence). This CDR3 comprises 14 residues. CDR3 protein: CASSIKARASPLHF. The CDR3 coding sequence is TGTGCCAGCAGCATAAAGGCCCGGGCTTCACCCCTCCACTTT.